The present T cell receptor (beta chain) was sequenced within a study of response to subunit inactivated influenza vaccine. TCRdb called the RT-PCR reads again in MiXCR, with one record for every CDR3 protein. Of hundreds of thousands of distinct CDR3 sequences in the sample, around 8% were seen once. Germline CDR1 and CDR2: MGHRA and YSYEKL. The CDR3 extends over 15 amino acids. With 1 base removed from V and 9 bases from J, the gap between germline ends came to 16 bases. V and J are TRBV4-1 and TRBJ1-5, with unresolved D. Specimen: PBMCs from blood, collected roughly 24 months after vaccination. The clonotype comes from a man between 50 and 75 years old who received an inactivated influenza vaccine. The CDR3 coding sequence is TGCGCCAGCAGCCAAGCGGGAACCGCTTTGGGGCCCCAGCATTTT. Its translation: CASSQAGTALGPQHF.